Listed here is a single T cell receptor beta chain. The antigen remains unidentified. This sample is part of a study of CD8 T cells in Susac syndrome. The study, taken as a whole, reports: The study recognized that its TCR sequencing and HLA analysis covered a relatively small number of individuals.

It was negative isolation that provided the CD8+ and CD4+ T cells, whereas TEMRA cells were enriched by FACS. The length of the CDR3 is 17 residues. V dropped 0 bases and J dropped 7; count of bases not matched to a gene: 11. Germline V gene lookup returns CDR1 MNHEY and CDR2 SVGAGI. The authors reverse transcribed 0.5 to 1 ug RNA with random hexamers. One entry per CDR3 protein, called by TCRdb with MiXCR from the immunoSEQ multiplex PCR reads. The table includes fewer than 150,000 distinct CDR3 sequences, 90% to 95% detected once. The sample was CD4+ T cells from PBMCs. The V gene is TRBV6-5, the J gene TRBJ2-1; 8 bases match TRBD1. This sequence originates from a human donor with multiple sclerosis. The CDR3 DNA reads as TGTGCCAGCAGTTACTCGACGGGGACAGGTATGGGAAATGAGCAGTTCTTC. It is translated as CASSYSTGTGMGNEQFF.